The rows below give T cell receptor beta chains drawn from one sample of a study of blood T cell repertoires in COVID-19. Profiled with immunoSEQ multiplex PCR; TCRdb holds only in-frame clones, not every one. The table has around 150,000 clones, around four fifths seen once. Input material: peripheral blood. All receptors come from a man aged 65-85 years with acute or convalescent COVID-19. Both conserved end residues are part of each CDR3. A D gene is named only where the DNA matches it firmly. Clone size is shown for a subset of rows, as once, few, many or a class of expanded clone.

V gene: TRBV7-3; clone size: .; D gene: .; J gene: TRBJ2-1; CDR3 DNA: TGTGCCAGCAGCTTGTTGGGGAGCTCCTACAATGAGCAGTTCTTC; CDR3 protein: CASSLLGSSYNEQFF
V gene: TRBV5-1; clone size: once; D gene: .; J gene: TRBJ1-1; CDR3 DNA: TGCGCCAGCAGCTTGGTGGCGGGGGCGGCGAACACTGAAGCTTTCTTT; CDR3 protein: CASSLVAGAANTEAFF
V gene: TRBV6-5; clone size: .; D gene: TRBD1; J gene: TRBJ2-7; CDR3 DNA: TGTGCCAGCAGTTTAGACGGGACAGATGAGCAGTACTTC; CDR3 protein: CASSLDGTDEQYF
V gene: TRBV3-1/TRBV3-2; clone size: once; D gene: TRBD1; J gene: TRBJ1-5; CDR3 DNA: TGTGCCAGCAGCCAAGGGGACAGGGCCCATTCCCAGCATTTT; CDR3 protein: CASSQGDRAHSQHF
V gene: TRBV29-1; clone size: .; D gene: .; J gene: TRBJ1-1; CDR3 DNA: TGCAGCGTTGAAGCCAGTGCGGCCACTGAAGCTTTCTTT; CDR3 protein: CSVEASAATEAFF
V gene: TRBV12-3/TRBV12-4; clone size: .; D gene: .; J gene: TRBJ2-7; CDR3 DNA: TGTGCCAGCAGTCTCCTCCTAAAAGACGAGCAGTACTTC; CDR3 protein: CASSLLLKDEQYF
V gene: TRBV19; clone size: many; D gene: TRBD2; J gene: TRBJ2-1; CDR3 DNA: TGTGCCAGTACCTCAGCGGGAGGGTCGGGACGGGGGTACAATGAGCAGTTCTTC; CDR3 protein: CASTSAGGSGRGYNEQFF
V gene: TRBV6-5; clone size: .; D gene: .; J gene: TRBJ2-2; CDR3 DNA: TGTGCCAGCAGTTGGGACAGCGGGGGACCCGGGGAGCTGTTTTTT; CDR3 protein: CASSWDSGGPGELFF
V gene: TRBV7-9; clone size: few; D gene: TRBD1; J gene: TRBJ1-2; CDR3 DNA: TGTGCCAGCAGCAGCGACAGGGGGAACTATGGCTACACCTTC; CDR3 protein: CASSSDRGNYGYTF
V gene: TRBV2; clone size: .; D gene: TRBD2; J gene: TRBJ2-1; CDR3 DNA: TGTGCCAGCAGGGGTAGCGGGGGGAGGAATGAGCAGTTCTTC; CDR3 protein: CASRGSGGRNEQFF
V gene: TRBV6-2/TRBV6-3; clone size: few; D gene: .; J gene: TRBJ2-7; CDR3 DNA: TGTGCCAGCAGTTGGGACATTAGCGAGGGAGTGACCTTCTACGAGCAGTACTTC; CDR3 protein: CASSWDISEGVTFYEQYF
V gene: TRBV6-1; clone size: .; D gene: TRBD1; J gene: TRBJ2-7; CDR3 DNA: TGTGCCAGCAGTGTTTACACGACAGGGGGCGGCCACGAGCAGTACTTC; CDR3 protein: CASSVYTTGGGHEQYF
V gene: TRBV7-8; clone size: .; D gene: .; J gene: TRBJ1-5; CDR3 DNA: TGTGCCAGCAGCCCCACAGGTCAATATAGCAATCAGCCCCAGCATTTT; CDR3 protein: CASSPTGQYSNQPQHF
V gene: TRBV2; clone size: .; D gene: TRBD1; J gene: TRBJ2-5; CDR3 DNA: TGTGCCACCACTCTTCGACAGGGCGTGACCCAGTACTTC; CDR3 protein: CATTLRQGVTQYF
V gene: TRBV5-4; clone size: .; D gene: .; J gene: TRBJ1-1; CDR3 DNA: TGTGCCAGCAGCTTGGACAGGGAGGGTACTGAAGCTTTCTTT; CDR3 protein: CASSLDREGTEAFF
V gene: TRBV6-1; clone size: .; D gene: TRBD2; J gene: TRBJ2-5; CDR3 DNA: TGTGCCAGCAGTGATTACGGCGGGAGGGAACAAGAGACCCAGTACTTC; CDR3 protein: CASSDYGGREQETQYF
V gene: TRBV2; clone size: .; D gene: .; J gene: TRBJ2-5; CDR3 DNA: TGTGCCAGCCGATTCAAAAGCGGGTCCCCAGAGACCCAGTACTTC; CDR3 protein: CASRFKSGSPETQYF
V gene: TRBV5-1; clone size: .; D gene: .; J gene: TRBJ1-4; CDR3 DNA: TGCGCCAGCAGCTTGGGGGCTGCTCCGGGGAATAATGAAAAACTGTTTTTT; CDR3 protein: CASSLGAAPGNNEKLFF
V gene: TRBV18; clone size: .; D gene: .; J gene: TRBJ2-7; CDR3 DNA: TGTGCCAGCTCGCCTAGCAGAACCTACGAGCAGTACTTC; CDR3 protein: CASSPSRTYEQYF
V gene: TRBV27; clone size: .; D gene: TRBD2; J gene: TRBJ2-1; CDR3 DNA: TGTGCCACCATCCCCCAAGGGCTAGCGGGAGTAAGGGAGCAGTTCTTC; CDR3 protein: CATIPQGLAGVREQFF
V gene: TRBV9; clone size: .; D gene: TRBD1; J gene: TRBJ2-1; CDR3 DNA: TGTGCCAGCAGCGTAGCAGGTGGGACAGGAGTCAACAATGAGCAGTTCTTC; CDR3 protein: CASSVAGGTGVNNEQFF
V gene: TRBV4-1; clone size: .; D gene: TRBD2; J gene: TRBJ2-7; CDR3 DNA: TGCGCCAGCAGTCCGACTAGCGGGGGGCCCCTAACAACCTACGAGCAGTACTTC; CDR3 protein: CASSPTSGGPLTTYEQYF
V gene: TRBV5-4; clone size: .; D gene: .; J gene: TRBJ1-5; CDR3 DNA: TGTGCCAGCAGCTTGGGCCTCGCGAATCAGCCCCAGCATTTT; CDR3 protein: CASSLGLANQPQHF
V gene: TRBV15; clone size: .; D gene: TRBD1; J gene: TRBJ1-2; CDR3 DNA: TGTGCCACCAGCAGAGATCGGGACAGCGGTGGCTACACCTTC; CDR3 protein: CATSRDRDSGGYTF
V gene: TRBV6-1; clone size: few; D gene: TRBD2; J gene: TRBJ2-1; CDR3 DNA: TGTGCCAGCAGGCTAAGGACTAGCGGAGACAATGAGCAGTTCTTC; CDR3 protein: CASRLRTSGDNEQFF
V gene: TRBV5-1; clone size: .; D gene: TRBD1; J gene: TRBJ1-2; CDR3 DNA: TGCGCCAGCAGCTTGGGGGACAGGGGTCTCATCTTC; CDR3 protein: CASSLGDRGLIF
V gene: TRBV5-1; clone size: .; D gene: .; J gene: TRBJ2-1; CDR3 DNA: TGCGCCAGCAGCTTGGCCGAGCGTTCAGCGGGGTTCTTC; CDR3 protein: CASSLAERSAGFF
V gene: TRBV5-1; clone size: .; D gene: .; J gene: TRBJ1-1; CDR3 DNA: TGCGCCAGCAGCTTGGGTCGAGGAGGGAACACTGAAGCTTTCTTT; CDR3 protein: CASSLGRGGNTEAFF
V gene: TRBV5-1; clone size: .; D gene: .; J gene: TRBJ2-7; CDR3 DNA: TGCGCCAGCAGCTTCCGTAGCTCCTACGAGCAGTACTTC; CDR3 protein: CASSFRSSYEQYF
V gene: TRBV5-1; clone size: .; D gene: .; J gene: TRBJ2-3; CDR3 DNA: TGCGCCAGCAGCCTGGTCGGGGATAGCACAGATACGCAGTATTTT; CDR3 protein: CASSLVGDSTDTQYF
V gene: TRBV7-8; clone size: .; D gene: TRBD1; J gene: TRBJ2-2; CDR3 DNA: TGTGCCAGCAGCTTGAAAGGGGGCGACACCGGGGAGCTGTTTTTT; CDR3 protein: CASSLKGGDTGELFF
V gene: TRBV15; clone size: .; D gene: TRBD2; J gene: TRBJ2-5; CDR3 DNA: TGTGCCACCAGCAGAGATAGGGGCGGGAGCTATCAAGAGACCCAGTACTTC; CDR3 protein: CATSRDRGGSYQETQYF
V gene: TRBV11-2; clone size: .; D gene: .; J gene: TRBJ1-6; CDR3 DNA: TGTGCCAGCAGCCCAGGGTCCAATTCACCCCTCCACTTT; CDR3 protein: CASSPGSNSPLHF
V gene: TRBV15; clone size: .; D gene: TRBD1; J gene: TRBJ2-5; CDR3 DNA: TGTGCCACCAGCAGAAACAGGGGGGAGACCCAGTACTTC; CDR3 protein: CATSRNRGETQYF
V gene: TRBV7-2; clone size: .; D gene: TRBD2; J gene: TRBJ2-2; CDR3 DNA: TGTGCCAGCAGCTACCGGACTAGCGGGGGAGCCGGGGAGCTGTTTTTT; CDR3 protein: CASSYRTSGGAGELFF
V gene: TRBV27; clone size: .; D gene: TRBD1; J gene: TRBJ2-7; CDR3 DNA: TGTGCCAGCAGTTCGGGACAGAGCTCCTACGAGCAGTACTTC; CDR3 protein: CASSSGQSSYEQYF
V gene: TRBV11-2; clone size: .; D gene: TRBD2; J gene: TRBJ2-1; CDR3 DNA: TGTGCCAGCAGCACAACTAGCGGGGGGGCCTACAATGAGCAGTTCTTC; CDR3 protein: CASSTTSGGAYNEQFF
V gene: TRBV19; clone size: .; D gene: TRBD1; J gene: TRBJ1-1; CDR3 DNA: TGTGCCAGTAGCATGACAGGGTCGTTTGACACTGAAGCTTTCTTT; CDR3 protein: CASSMTGSFDTEAFF
V gene: TRBV19; clone size: few; D gene: TRBD1; J gene: TRBJ1-5; CDR3 DNA: TGTGCCAGTAGCCCGACAGGGGGCTCTCAGCCCCAGCATTTT; CDR3 protein: CASSPTGGSQPQHF
V gene: TRBV28; clone size: .; D gene: .; J gene: TRBJ2-7; CDR3 DNA: TGTGCCAGCACCCAGGGGGGTTTTCAGGCCTACGAGCAGTACTTC; CDR3 protein: CASTQGGFQAYEQYF
V gene: TRBV10-3; clone size: few; D gene: .; J gene: TRBJ1-2; CDR3 DNA: TGTGCCATCAGTGCCGGGGTAGCTAACTATGGCTACACCTTC; CDR3 protein: CAISAGVANYGYTF
V gene: TRBV28; clone size: .; D gene: TRBD1; J gene: TRBJ1-4; CDR3 DNA: TGTGCCAGCAGCGAGAGGGACAGGGGAGTTAGGGAAAAACTGTTTTTT; CDR3 protein: CASSERDRGVREKLFF
V gene: TRBV29-1; clone size: .; D gene: TRBD1; J gene: TRBJ1-1; CDR3 DNA: TGCAGCGACGCGACAGGGCTGAACACTGAAGCTTTCTTT; CDR3 protein: CSDATGLNTEAFF
V gene: TRBV25-1; clone size: .; D gene: .; J gene: TRBJ1-2; CDR3 DNA: TGTGCCAGCAGTGCAGGGGCGGGGGATGGCTACACCTTC; CDR3 protein: CASSAGAGDGYTF
V gene: TRBV12-3/TRBV12-4; clone size: .; D gene: .; J gene: TRBJ2-3; CDR3 DNA: TGTGCCAGCAGTTTTTCCGCAGATACGCAGTATTTT; CDR3 protein: CASSFSADTQYF
V gene: TRBV9; clone size: .; D gene: .; J gene: TRBJ1-1; CDR3 DNA: TGTGCCAGCAGCGTAGCTGGAGTAGGCTCCTCGAACACTGAAGCTTTCTTT; CDR3 protein: CASSVAGVGSSNTEAFF
V gene: TRBV4-2; clone size: .; D gene: TRBD2; J gene: TRBJ2-7; CDR3 DNA: TGTGCCAGCAGCCAAGTCCCGCTAGCGGGGGGGAACGAGCAGTACTTC; CDR3 protein: CASSQVPLAGGNEQYF
V gene: TRBV24-1; clone size: .; D gene: TRBD1; J gene: TRBJ2-7; CDR3 DNA: TGTGCCACCAGTGAGAGGGACAGGGTTCGCGAGCAGTACTTC; CDR3 protein: CATSERDRVREQYF
V gene: TRBV18; clone size: .; D gene: .; J gene: TRBJ2-4; CDR3 DNA: TGTGCCAGCTCACCAGGGGGCTCAGTCATTCAGTACTTC; CDR3 protein: CASSPGGSVIQYF
V gene: TRBV19; clone size: once; D gene: .; J gene: TRBJ1-5; CDR3 DNA: TGTGCCAGTAGTATCGACCTACAGGGTGGGCAGCCCCAGCATTTT; CDR3 protein: CASSIDLQGGQPQHF
V gene: TRBV5-1; clone size: once; D gene: .; J gene: TRBJ1-6; CDR3 DNA: TGCGCCAGCAGCCAAGGACAGCCAACCGGTAGCTCACCCCTCCACTTT; CDR3 protein: CASSQGQPTGSSPLHF
V gene: TRBV27; clone size: .; D gene: TRBD2; J gene: TRBJ2-3; CDR3 DNA: TGTGCCAGCAGCCTACTTTGGGACTACCTAGACACAGATACGCAGTATTTT; CDR3 protein: CASSLLWDYLDTDTQYF
V gene: TRBV19; clone size: .; D gene: .; J gene: TRBJ1-5; CDR3 DNA: TGTGCCAGTAGTACAGGCCAAGGGGGATACCAGCCCCAGCATTTT; CDR3 protein: CASSTGQGGYQPQHF
V gene: TRBV5-8; clone size: .; D gene: TRBD1; J gene: TRBJ2-5; CDR3 DNA: TGTGCCAGCAGCTTGGGGGCGACAGGGGGATCGGGAGAGACCCAGTACTTC; CDR3 protein: CASSLGATGGSGETQYF
V gene: TRBV3-1/TRBV3-2; clone size: .; D gene: .; J gene: TRBJ1-1; CDR3 DNA: TGTGCCAGCAGCCAAGATTTGGTAGGGGGTAAAGAAGCTTTCTTT; CDR3 protein: CASSQDLVGGKEAFF
V gene: TRBV28; clone size: .; D gene: .; J gene: TRBJ1-2; CDR3 DNA: TGTGCCGGGTGGTGGAGTGGCTACACCTTC; CDR3 protein: CAGWWSGYTF
V gene: TRBV19; clone size: .; D gene: .; J gene: TRBJ1-6; CDR3 DNA: TGTGCCAGTAGTATGAGCGGCCAGCCTTTTAATTCACCCCTCCACTTT; CDR3 protein: CASSMSGQPFNSPLHF
V gene: TRBV19; clone size: .; D gene: .; J gene: TRBJ1-1; CDR3 DNA: TGTGCCAGTAGCCCCCGCTGGGAGAGCGCTGAAGCTTTCTTT; CDR3 protein: CASSPRWESAEAFF
V gene: TRBV6-5; clone size: once; D gene: .; J gene: TRBJ1-1; CDR3 DNA: TGTGCCAGCAGTTACGCCGTTTGGCAGGCGAACACTGAAGCTTTCTTT; CDR3 protein: CASSYAVWQANTEAFF
V gene: TRBV3-1/TRBV3-2; clone size: .; D gene: TRBD1; J gene: TRBJ1-2; CDR3 DNA: TGTGCCAGCAGCCAATCGTCGGGGACAGGGGCCTATGGCTACACCTTC; CDR3 protein: CASSQSSGTGAYGYTF